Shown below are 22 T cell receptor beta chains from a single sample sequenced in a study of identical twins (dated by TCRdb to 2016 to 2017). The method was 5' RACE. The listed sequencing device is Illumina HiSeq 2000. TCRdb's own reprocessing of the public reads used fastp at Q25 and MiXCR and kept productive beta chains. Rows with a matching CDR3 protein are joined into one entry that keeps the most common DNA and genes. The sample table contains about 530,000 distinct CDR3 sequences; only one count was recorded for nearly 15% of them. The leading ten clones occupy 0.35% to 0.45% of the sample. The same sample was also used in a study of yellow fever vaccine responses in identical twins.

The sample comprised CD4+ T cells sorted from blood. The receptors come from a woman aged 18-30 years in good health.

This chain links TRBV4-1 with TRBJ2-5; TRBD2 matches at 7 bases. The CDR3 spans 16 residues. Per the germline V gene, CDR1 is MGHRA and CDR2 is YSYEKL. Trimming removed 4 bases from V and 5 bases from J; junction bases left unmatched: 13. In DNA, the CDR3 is TGCGCCAGCAGCCGGGGCGGGGGTCCCGTAGAGGAGACCCAGTACTTC. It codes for CASSRGGGPVEETQYF.

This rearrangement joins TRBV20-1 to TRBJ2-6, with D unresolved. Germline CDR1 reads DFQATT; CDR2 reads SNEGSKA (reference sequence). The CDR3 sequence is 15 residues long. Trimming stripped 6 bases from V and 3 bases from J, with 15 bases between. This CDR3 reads CSAEFGISGANVLTF. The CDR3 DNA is TGCAGTGCGGAGTTTGGGATTAGTGGGGCCAACGTCCTGACTTTC.

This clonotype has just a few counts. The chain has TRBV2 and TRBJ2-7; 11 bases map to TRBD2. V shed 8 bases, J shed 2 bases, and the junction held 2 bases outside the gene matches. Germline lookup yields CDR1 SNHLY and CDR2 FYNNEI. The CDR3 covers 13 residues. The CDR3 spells CASSTSGTYEQYF. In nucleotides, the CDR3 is TGTGCCAGCTCGACTAGCGGGACCTACGAGCAGTACTTC.

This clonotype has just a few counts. The CDR3 protein is CASSFAGVQETQYF. Here the CDR3 DNA reads TGTGCCAGCAGCTTCGCGGGGGTACAAGAGACCCAGTACTTC. The chain recombines TRBV7-9 with TRBJ2-5; 7 bases match TRBD2. The CDR3 covers 14 residues. V lost 3 bases, J lost 2 bases, and 3 bases stayed unmatched. The V gene's germline CDR1 is SEHNR and CDR2 FQNEAQ (reference sequence).

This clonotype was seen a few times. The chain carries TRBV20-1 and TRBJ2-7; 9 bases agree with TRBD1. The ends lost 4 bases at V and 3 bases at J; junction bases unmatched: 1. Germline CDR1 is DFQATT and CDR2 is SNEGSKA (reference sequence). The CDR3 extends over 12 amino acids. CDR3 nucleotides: TGCAGTGCTACGGGACAGGGCTACGAGCAGTACTTC. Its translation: CSATGQGYEQYF.

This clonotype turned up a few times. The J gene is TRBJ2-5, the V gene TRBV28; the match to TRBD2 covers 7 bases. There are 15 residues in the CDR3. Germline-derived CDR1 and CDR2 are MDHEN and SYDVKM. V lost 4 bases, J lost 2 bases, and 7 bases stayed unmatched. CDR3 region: CASSSPLAVQETQYF. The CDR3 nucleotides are TGTGCCAGCAGTTCTCCCCTAGCGGTACAAGAGACCCAGTACTTC.

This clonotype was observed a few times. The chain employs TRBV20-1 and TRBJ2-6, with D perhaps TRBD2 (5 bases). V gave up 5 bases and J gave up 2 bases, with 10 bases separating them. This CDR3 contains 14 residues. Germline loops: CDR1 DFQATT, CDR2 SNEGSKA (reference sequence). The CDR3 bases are TGCAGTGCTGAACCCGGGGCTGGGGCCAACGTCCTGACTTTC. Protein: CSAEPGAGANVLTF.

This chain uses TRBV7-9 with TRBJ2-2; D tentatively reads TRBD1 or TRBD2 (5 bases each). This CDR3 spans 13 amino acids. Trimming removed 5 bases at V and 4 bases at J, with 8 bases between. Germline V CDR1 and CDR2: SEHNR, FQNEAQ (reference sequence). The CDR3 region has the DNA TGTGCCAGCAGCGTCGGGACCACCGGGGAGCTGTTTTTT. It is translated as CASSVGTTGELFF.

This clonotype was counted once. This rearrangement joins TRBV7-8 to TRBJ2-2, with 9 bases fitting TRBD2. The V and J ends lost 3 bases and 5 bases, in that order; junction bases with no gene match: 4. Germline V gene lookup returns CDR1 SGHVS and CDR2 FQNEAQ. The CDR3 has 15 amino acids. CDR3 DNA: TGTGCCAGCAGCTTTGATAGCGGGAGAACCGGGGAGCTGTTTTTT. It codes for CASSFDSGRTGELFF. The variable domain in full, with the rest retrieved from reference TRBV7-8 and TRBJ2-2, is GAGVSQSPRYKVAKRGQDVALRCDPISGHVSLFWYQQALGQGPEFLTYFQNEAQLDKSGLPSDRFFAERPEGSVSTLKIQRTQQEDSAVYLCASSFDSGRTGELFFGEGSRLTVL.

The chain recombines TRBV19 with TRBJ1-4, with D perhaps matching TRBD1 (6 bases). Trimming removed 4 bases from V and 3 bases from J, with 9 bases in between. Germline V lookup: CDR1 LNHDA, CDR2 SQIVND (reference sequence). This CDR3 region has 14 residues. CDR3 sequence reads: CASSRPGANEKLFF. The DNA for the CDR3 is TGTGCCAGTAGTAGACCAGGGGCTAATGAAAAACTGTTTTTT.

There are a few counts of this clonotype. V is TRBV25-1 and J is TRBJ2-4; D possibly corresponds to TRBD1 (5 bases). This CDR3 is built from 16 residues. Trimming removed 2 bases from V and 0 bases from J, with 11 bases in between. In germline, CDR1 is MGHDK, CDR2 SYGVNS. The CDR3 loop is CASSEAGFGAKNIQYF. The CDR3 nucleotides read TGTGCCAGCAGTGAAGCAGGGTTCGGAGCCAAAAACATTCAGTACTTC. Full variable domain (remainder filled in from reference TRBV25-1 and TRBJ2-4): EADIYQTPRYLVIGTGKKITLECSQTMGHDKMYWYQQDPGMELHLIHYSYGVNSTEKGDLSSESTVSRIRTEHFPLTLESARPSHTSQYLCASSEAGFGAKNIQYFGAGTRLSVL.

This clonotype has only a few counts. The DNA of the CDR3 is TGTGCCAGCAGTTTTCCTAAACTCGGAGCCCACACCTACAATGAGCAGTTCTTC. As protein: CASSFPKLGAHTYNEQFF. The chain employs TRBV28 and TRBJ2-1; D is uncertain. Deletions cut 3 bases from V and 2 bases from J, with 20 bases between. The CDR3 runs 18 residues. CDR1 is MDHEN and CDR2 is SYDVKM in the germline V gene. Full variable domain (remainder filled in from reference TRBV28 and TRBJ2-1): DVKVTQSSRYLVKRTGEKVFLECVQDMDHENMFWYRQDPGLGLRLIYFSYDVKMKEKGDIPEGYSVSREKKERFSLILESASTNQTSMYLCASSFPKLGAHTYNEQFFGPGTRLTVL.

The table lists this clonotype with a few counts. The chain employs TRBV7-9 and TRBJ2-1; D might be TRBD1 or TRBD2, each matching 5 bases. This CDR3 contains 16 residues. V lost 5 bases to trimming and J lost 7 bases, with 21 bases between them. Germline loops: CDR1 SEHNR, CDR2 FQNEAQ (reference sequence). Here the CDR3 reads CASSVLRGGFINEQFF. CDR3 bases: TGTGCCAGCAGCGTCCTGAGGGGCGGTTTTATAAATGAGCAGTTCTTC. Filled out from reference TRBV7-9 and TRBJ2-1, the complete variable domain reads DTGVSQNPRHKITKRGQNVTFRCDPISEHNRLYWYRQTLGQGPEFLTYFQNEAQLEKSRLLSDRFSAERPKGSFSTLEIQRTEQGDSAMYLCASSVLRGGFINEQFFGPGTRLTVL.

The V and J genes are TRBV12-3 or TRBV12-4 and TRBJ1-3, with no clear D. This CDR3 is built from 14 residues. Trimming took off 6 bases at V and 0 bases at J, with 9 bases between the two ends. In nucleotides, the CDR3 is TGTGCCAGCAGAAAGGAATACTCTGGAAACACCATATATTTT. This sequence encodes CASRKEYSGNTIYF.

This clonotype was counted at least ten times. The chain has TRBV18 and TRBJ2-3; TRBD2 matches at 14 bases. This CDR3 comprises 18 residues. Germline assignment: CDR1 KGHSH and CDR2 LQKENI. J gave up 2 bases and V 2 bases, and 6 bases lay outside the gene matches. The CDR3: CASSPSWTSGGTTDTQYF. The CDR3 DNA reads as TGTGCCAGCTCACCATCCTGGACTAGCGGGGGGACCACAGATACGCAGTATTTT.

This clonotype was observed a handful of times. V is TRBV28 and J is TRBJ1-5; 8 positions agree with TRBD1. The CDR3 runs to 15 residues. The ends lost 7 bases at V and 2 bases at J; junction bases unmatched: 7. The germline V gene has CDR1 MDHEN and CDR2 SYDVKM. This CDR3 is CASTPDRGGNQPQHF. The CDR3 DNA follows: TGTGCCAGCACCCCTGACAGGGGCGGCAATCAGCCCCAGCATTTT.

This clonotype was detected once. This CDR3 reads CASRLQWSGTGELFF. For the CDR3, the DNA is TGTGCCAGCAGACTACAGTGGTCGGGCACCGGGGAGCTGTTTTTT. This chain uses TRBV7-9 with TRBJ2-2; the D is unclear. Germline CDR1 SEHNR, CDR2 FQNEAQ (reference sequence). The CDR3 runs 15 residues. Trimming left V 6 bases short and J 4 bases short, with 15 bases between.

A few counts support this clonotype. CDR3 region: CASGFLEWLDEQFF. For the CDR3, the DNA is TGTGCTAGTGGTTTTTTGGAGTGGTTGGATGAGCAGTTCTTC. The gene calls are TRBV12-5 and TRBJ2-1; unclear D gene. This CDR3 region has 14 residues. V lost 3 bases and J lost 8, with 14 bases in between. Germline assignment: CDR1 LGHNT and CDR2 FRNRAP.

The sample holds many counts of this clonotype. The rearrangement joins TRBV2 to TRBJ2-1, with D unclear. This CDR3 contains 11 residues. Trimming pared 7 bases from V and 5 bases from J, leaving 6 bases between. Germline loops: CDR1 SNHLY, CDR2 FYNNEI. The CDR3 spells CASTQDNEQFF. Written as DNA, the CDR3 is TGTGCCAGCACCCAGGACAATGAGCAGTTCTTC.

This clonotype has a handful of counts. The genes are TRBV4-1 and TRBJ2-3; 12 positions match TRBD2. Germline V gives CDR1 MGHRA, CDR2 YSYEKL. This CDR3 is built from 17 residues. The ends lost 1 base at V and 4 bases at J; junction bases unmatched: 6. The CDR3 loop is CASSQAPSGRGSDTQYF. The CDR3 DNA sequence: TGCGCCAGCAGCCAAGCTCCTAGCGGGAGGGGATCAGATACGCAGTATTTT.

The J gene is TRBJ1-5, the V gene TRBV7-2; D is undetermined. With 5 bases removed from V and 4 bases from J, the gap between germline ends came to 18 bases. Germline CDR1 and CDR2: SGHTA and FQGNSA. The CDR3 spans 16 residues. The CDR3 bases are TGTGCCAGCAGCCCTGGAGTGGGGTCTCGGAATCAGCCCCAGCATTTT. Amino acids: CASSPGVGSRNQPQHF.

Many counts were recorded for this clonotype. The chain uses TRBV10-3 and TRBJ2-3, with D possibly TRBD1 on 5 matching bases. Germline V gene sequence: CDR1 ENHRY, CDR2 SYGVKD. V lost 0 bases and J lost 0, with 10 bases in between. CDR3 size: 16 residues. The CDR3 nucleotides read TGTGCCATCAGTGAGTCGCCAGGGCCTAGCACAGATACGCAGTATTTT. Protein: CAISESPGPSTDTQYF.